One TCR beta chain is described in this entry. Its specificity is not known. The source of the sample is a study of shared clonotypes between healthy human individuals. Study observations and caveats: Between a handful of donors, naive CD4 clonotypes were shared at a level of roughly 5.5%.

Profiled with immunoSEQ multiplex PCR; TCRdb holds only in-frame clones, not every one. The sample contains about 1.1 million clones, around 78% of which appear only once. V lost 6 bases and J 4 bases, leaving 18 bases between the germline ends. The germline CDR1 and CDR2 sequences are ENHRY and SYGVKD. The CDR3 totals 15 residues. V and J are TRBV10-3 and TRBJ1-2; D is perhaps TRBD1 (6 bases). This TCR came from a man between 18 and 29 years old in good health. Some clones in this sample may be carry-over from other donors' samples. Material: memory CD4+ T cells from PBMCs. Subset indicated: CD45RA-negative fraction. CDR3 DNA sequence: TGTGCCATCAGGCCCCGGGCAGGGGAGGGCTATGGCTACACCTTC. The encoded protein is CAIRPRAGEGYGYTF.